Reported below is one TCR beta chain. Its specificity is unknown. The entry originates in a study of T cell responses to AZD1222 COVID-19 vaccine. Whole-study findings and limits: Spike-specific TCR breadth and depth were elevated following two AZD1222 doses.

Germline lookup yields CDR1 SGHTA and CDR2 FQGTGA. V dropped 1 base and J dropped 9 bases, with 13 bases sitting between them. CDR3 length: 15 residues. Sequencing used immunoSEQ multiplex PCR; TCRdb keeps in-frame clones, though not all of them. The sample includes about 190,000 clones, approximately 90% seen only once; the top ten take 0.99%. The source material was peripheral blood, sampled on day 0 of AZD1222 vaccination. This clonotype was obtained from an adult in good health. The chain carries TRBV7-3 and TRBJ1-6; D remains unclear. Here the CDR3 reads CASSLNEKFGSPLHF. CDR3 DNA sequence: TGTGCCAGCAGCTTAAATGAGAAATTCGGTTCACCCCTCCACTTT.